These 17 T cell receptor beta chains were all obtained from the same sample, sequenced in a study of STAT5B mutations in CD4+ large granular lymphocyte leukemia. The method was immunoSEQ multiplex PCR; TCRdb's version includes in-frame clones alone and lacks a portion of them. The table shows some 45,000 clones, with about 86% occurring only once. Sample: CD4+ T cells from blood buffy coats. The source is a human donor in good health.

J is TRBJ1-4 and V is TRBV19, with D perhaps TRBD1 (5 bases). Germline V gene sequence: CDR1 LNHDA, CDR2 SQIVND (reference sequence). The CDR3 contains 14 residues. Trimming stripped 3 bases from V and 5 bases from J, with 10 bases between. CDR3 bases: TGTGCCAGTAGTATCGGGGGAAGGAATGAAAAACTGTTTTTT. Protein sequence: CASSIGGRNEKLFF.

This chain joins TRBV11-2 and TRBJ1-1, with 10 bases lining up with TRBD1. CDR3 size: 18 residues. CDR1 SGHAT and CDR2 FQNNGV come from the germline V gene. V lost 5 bases and J lost 2; bases outside the gene matches: 14. The CDR3 bases are TGTGCCAGCAGCCGACAGGGGGCCTACCTTATTTCCAACACTGAAGCTTTCTTT. It encodes CASSRQGAYLISNTEAFF.

V gene TRBV28 combines with J gene TRBJ2-7, with D maybe TRBD2 (6 bases). The length of the CDR3 is 15 residues. The germline gives CDR1 MDHEN, CDR2 SYDVKM. V lost 5 bases and J 2 bases, leaving 16 bases between the germline ends. The CDR3 here is CASSPPNSGPYEQYF. CDR3 in DNA: TGTGCCAGCAGTCCCCCAAATAGCGGCCCCTACGAGCAGTACTTC.

This sequence joins TRBV28 and TRBJ2-1; D is perhaps TRBD2 (6 bases). The V gene lost 6 bases and the J gene lost 8 bases, with 23 bases spanning the gap. Germline CDR1 MDHEN, CDR2 SYDVKM. CDR3 length equals 16 residues. This CDR3 reads CASSLRAGLLGYEQFF. The CDR3 nucleotides read TGTGCCAGCAGCTTAAGGGCGGGACTCTTGGGATATGAGCAGTTCTTC.

The chain has TRBV30 and TRBJ2-5; TRBD2 agrees at 7 bases. V was pared by 3 bases and J by 4 bases, with 11 bases of the junction left unmatched. Germline V lookup: CDR1 GTSNPN, CDR2 SVGIG (reference sequence). This CDR3 region has 15 residues. CDR3 sequence: CAWRASGIPRETQYF. The CDR3 DNA follows: TGTGCCTGGAGGGCTAGCGGTATACCAAGAGAGACCCAGTACTTC.

This sequence joins TRBV5-4 and TRBJ2-7, with 8 positions matching TRBD1. This CDR3 spans 16 amino acids. Germline V gene sequence: CDR1 SGHNT, CDR2 YYREEE (reference sequence). The trim removed 0 bases at V and 4 bases at J, leaving 9 bases unmatched. CDR3 residues: CASSLGGQGSGYEQYF. In DNA, the CDR3 is TGTGCCAGCAGCTTGGGAGGACAGGGAAGCGGATACGAGCAGTACTTC. The variable domain in full, with the rest retrieved from reference TRBV5-4 and TRBJ2-7, is ETGVTQSPTHLIKTRGQQVTLRCSSQSGHNTVSWYQQALGQGPQFIFQYYREEENGRGNFPPRFSGLQFPNYSSELNVNALELDDSALYLCASSLGGQGSGYEQYFGPGTRLTVT.

This chain connects TRBV5-1 to TRBJ2-3, with D tentatively TRBD1 (6 bases). The CDR3 contains 16 residues. Trimming pared 4 bases from V and 1 base from J, leaving 16 bases between. Per the germline V gene, CDR1 is SGHRS and CDR2 is YFSETQ. The CDR3 loop is CASSKQGLKGTDTQYF. DNA of the CDR3: TGCGCCAGCAGCAAACAGGGCCTCAAGGGCACAGATACGCAGTATTTT. The full variable domain, its missing parts supplied by reference TRBV5-1 and TRBJ2-3, is KAGVTQTPRYLIKTRGQQVTLSCSPISGHRSVSWYQQTPGQGLQFLFEYFSETQRNKGNFPGRFSGRQFSNSRSEMNVSTLELGDSALYLCASSKQGLKGTDTQYFGPGTRLTVL.

J is TRBJ1-5 and V is TRBV7-8; 10 nucleotides match TRBD1. Trimming removed 2 bases from V and 0 bases from J; junction bases left unmatched: 10. The germline V gene has CDR1 SGHVS and CDR2 FQNEAQ. CDR3 size: 19 residues. The CDR3 DNA sequence: TGTGCCAGCAGCTTAATTTCGACAGGGGGCGGTTATAGCAATCAGCCCCAGCATTTT. As protein: CASSLISTGGGYSNQPQHF.

The rearrangement joins TRBV20-1 to TRBJ1-1; D uncertain. The V gene's germline CDR1 is DFQATT and CDR2 SNEGSKA (reference sequence). The CDR3 has 11 amino acids. V lost 2 bases, J lost 6 bases, and 7 bases lay in between. The CDR3 sequence is CSARRRAEAFF. CDR3 coding DNA: TGCAGTGCTAGACGGCGTGCTGAAGCTTTCTTT.

CDR3 nucleotides: TGCGCCAGCACCCATAGCGGGAGGGGCAATGAGCAGTTCTTC. The encoded protein is CASTHSGRGNEQFF. The chain employs TRBV5-1 and TRBJ2-1; TRBD2 matches at 11 bases. J was trimmed by 6 bases and V by 6 bases; bases with no gene match: 5. The CDR3 has 14 residues. Germline V gene data show CDR1 as SGHRS and CDR2 as YFSETQ.

V usage is TRBV7-2 and J usage is TRBJ2-6; D ambiguous. Trimming shortened V by 11 bases and J by 1 base, and 12 bases separated the two germline ends. Germline CDR1 is SGHTA and CDR2 is FQGNSA. This CDR3 spans 14 amino acids. The CDR3 nucleotides read TGTGCCTCCCCCACAGTTTCTGGGGCCAACGTCCTGACTTTC. Protein sequence: CASPTVSGANVLTF.

The V call is TRBV5-1, the J call TRBJ2-7; D is perhaps TRBD2 (5 bases). Trimming pared 2 bases from V and 3 bases from J, leaving 12 bases between. Germline V gene sequence: CDR1 SGHRS, CDR2 YFSETQ. This CDR3 is built from 14 residues. For the CDR3, the DNA is TGCGCCAGCAGCTTTACTAGTGCTGGCTACGAGCAGTACTTC. This gives the protein CASSFTSAGYEQYF.

CDR3 sequence reads: CASSRDRVIDTQYF. CDR3 DNA sequence: TGTGCCAGCAGCCGGGACAGGGTTATAGATACGCAGTATTTT. The chain employs TRBV7-2 and TRBJ2-3; 9 bases are a match to TRBD1. The J segment lost 5 bases and the V segment lost 5 bases, leaving 5 bases of the junction unmatched. This CDR3 is 14 amino acids long. Germline V CDR1 and CDR2: SGHTA, FQGNSA.

The chain is built from TRBV28 and TRBJ1-5, with D possibly matching TRBD1 (5 bases). The CDR3 is 16 residues long. Germline assignment: CDR1 MDHEN and CDR2 SYDVKM. V was shortened by 6 bases and J by 2 bases, with 17 bases between the two germline ends. The chain's CDR3 is CASSPPWQGGNQPQHF. The CDR3 region has the DNA TGTGCCAGCAGCCCCCCGTGGCAGGGAGGCAATCAGCCCCAGCATTTT.

The chain joins TRBV5-1 to TRBJ2-2; 12 bases are shared with TRBD2. Germline V gene lookup returns CDR1 SGHRS and CDR2 YFSETQ. V gave up 0 bases and J gave up 7 bases; unmatched junction bases: 13. This CDR3 region has 19 residues. The CDR3 here is CASSLELPLAGGGVGELFF. DNA of the CDR3: TGCGCCAGCAGCTTGGAACTACCACTAGCGGGAGGCGGGGTCGGGGAGCTGTTTTTT.

This clone was recorded a few times. The chain carries TRBV29-1 and TRBJ1-1, with unresolved D. Trimming took 4 bases from V and 7 from J, leaving 19 bases between them. CDR3 length: 14 residues. Germline V gene sequence: CDR1 SQVTM, CDR2 ANQGSEA. The CDR3 is CSVGTYGSPFEAFF. CDR3 coding DNA: TGCAGCGTTGGAACCTACGGTTCACCTTTTGAAGCTTTCTTT. The entire variable domain, with the rest obtained from reference TRBV29-1 and TRBJ1-1, is as follows: SAVISQKPSRDICQRGTSLTIQCQVDSQVTMMFWYRQQPGQSLTLIATANQGSEATYESGFVIDKFPISRPNLTFSTLTVSNMSPEDSSIYLCSVGTYGSPFEAFFGQGTRLTVV.

The chain links TRBV2 to TRBJ1-1; D is unclear. The CDR3 runs to 13 residues. Germline CDR1 and CDR2: SNHLY and FYNNEI. Trimming stripped 4 bases from V and 0 bases from J, with 6 bases between. CDR3 region: CASSGEMNTEAFF. In DNA, the CDR3 is TGTGCCAGCAGTGGTGAAATGAACACTGAAGCTTTCTTT.